A single sample gave rise to the 7 T cell receptor beta chains below, sequenced in a study. TCRdb re-called the RT-PCR reads with MiXCR, one entry per CDR3 protein. The data hold more than 600,000 distinct CDR3 sequences, with more than 13% observed a single time. The sequencing input was memory CD4+ T cells from blood. The receptors were gathered from a female donor in good health, serving as a healthy control.

This clonotype was seen a few times. The chain has TRBV7-2 and TRBJ2-2, with TRBD2 identical over 12 bases. Germline V gives CDR1 SGHTA, CDR2 FQGNSA. This CDR3 has 16 residues. The J segment lost 3 bases and the V segment lost 5 bases, leaving 4 bases of the junction unmatched. CDR3 protein: CASSPLAGGYTGELFF. The CDR3 nucleotides are TGTGCCAGCAGCCCGCTAGCGGGAGGGTACACCGGGGAGCTGTTTTTT.

The chain combines TRBV7-2 with TRBJ2-6; 10 positions match TRBD2. This CDR3 has 17 amino acids. The germline V gene has CDR1 SGHTA and CDR2 FQGNSA. V lost 5 bases and J lost 2; bases outside the gene matches: 6. CDR3 region: CASSTPSGGTGANVLTF. In DNA form, the CDR3 reads TGTGCCAGCAGCACCCCTAGCGGGGGAACTGGGGCCAACGTCCTGACTTTC.

This clonotype has only a few counts. The chain employs TRBV27 and TRBJ2-5, with 10 bases lining up with TRBD2. Losses at the gene ends were 2 bases for V and 4 bases for J; bases not matched to a gene: 7. The CDR3 is made up of 16 amino acids. Per the germline V gene, CDR1 is MNHEY and CDR2 is SMNVEV (reference sequence). CDR3 residues: CASSLTSSGSTETQYF. CDR3 DNA: TGTGCCAGCAGTTTAACGTCTAGCGGGAGTACAGAGACCCAGTACTTC.

V gene TRBV9 combines with J gene TRBJ2-7; 8 nucleotides agree with TRBD2. With 0 bases clipped from V and 2 bases from J, the junction kept 7 bases outside the gene matches. Germline V CDR1 and CDR2: SGDLS, YYNGEE. The CDR3 is 16 amino acids. The CDR3 bases are TGTGCCAGCAGCGTAGGGAGTAGCGGGGAGGCCTACGAGCAGTACTTC. Translating it yields CASSVGSSGEAYEQYF. Complete variable domain (other parts from reference TRBV9 and TRBJ2-7): DSGVTQTPKHLITATGQRVTLRCSPRSGDLSVYWYQQSLDQGLQFLIQYYNGEERAKGNILERFSAQQFPDLHSELNLSSLELGDSALYFCASSVGSSGEAYEQYFGPGTRLTVT.

The chain carries TRBV7-2 and TRBJ2-1, with TRBD2 matching 7 bases. With 6 bases clipped from V and 6 bases from J, the junction kept 11 bases outside the gene matches. The V gene's germline CDR1 is SGHTA and CDR2 FQGNSA. The CDR3 runs 15 residues. The CDR3 region has the DNA TGTGCCAGCAGGTATACGGGACTAAGTAGCAATGAGCAGTTCTTC. This gives the protein CASRYTGLSSNEQFF.

The rearrangement joins TRBV20-1 to TRBJ2-3; D is unresolved. Per germline, CDR1 DFQATT and CDR2 SNEGSKA (reference sequence). This CDR3 spans 14 amino acids. The ends were cut back, 3 bases at V and 0 bases at J, with 10 bases in the middle. This CDR3 is CSARSAVSTDTQYF. DNA for the CDR3: TGCAGTGCTAGGTCGGCGGTAAGCACAGATACGCAGTATTTT.

The chain uses TRBV12-3 or TRBV12-4 and TRBJ1-2; 9 nucleotides match TRBD1. V gave up 7 bases and J gave up 2 bases; unmatched junction bases: 11. This CDR3 is 16 amino acids long. The CDR3: CASTQTGGLANYGYTF. CDR3 nucleotides: TGTGCCAGCACCCAGACAGGGGGATTAGCCAACTATGGCTACACCTTC.